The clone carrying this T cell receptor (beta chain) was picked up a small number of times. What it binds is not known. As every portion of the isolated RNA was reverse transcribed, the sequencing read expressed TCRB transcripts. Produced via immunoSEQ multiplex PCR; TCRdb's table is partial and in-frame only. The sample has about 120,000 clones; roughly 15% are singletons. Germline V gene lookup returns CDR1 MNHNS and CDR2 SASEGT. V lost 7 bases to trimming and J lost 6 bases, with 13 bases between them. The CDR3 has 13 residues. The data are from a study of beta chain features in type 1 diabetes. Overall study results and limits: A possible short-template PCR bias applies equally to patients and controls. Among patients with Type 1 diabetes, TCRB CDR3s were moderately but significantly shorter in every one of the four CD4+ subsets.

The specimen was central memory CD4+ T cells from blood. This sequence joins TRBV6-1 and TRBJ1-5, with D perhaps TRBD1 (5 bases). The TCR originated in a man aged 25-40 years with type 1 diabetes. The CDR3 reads CASTDLGGQPQHF. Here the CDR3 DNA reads TGTGCCAGCACCGACTTGGGGGGTCAGCCCCAGCATTTT.